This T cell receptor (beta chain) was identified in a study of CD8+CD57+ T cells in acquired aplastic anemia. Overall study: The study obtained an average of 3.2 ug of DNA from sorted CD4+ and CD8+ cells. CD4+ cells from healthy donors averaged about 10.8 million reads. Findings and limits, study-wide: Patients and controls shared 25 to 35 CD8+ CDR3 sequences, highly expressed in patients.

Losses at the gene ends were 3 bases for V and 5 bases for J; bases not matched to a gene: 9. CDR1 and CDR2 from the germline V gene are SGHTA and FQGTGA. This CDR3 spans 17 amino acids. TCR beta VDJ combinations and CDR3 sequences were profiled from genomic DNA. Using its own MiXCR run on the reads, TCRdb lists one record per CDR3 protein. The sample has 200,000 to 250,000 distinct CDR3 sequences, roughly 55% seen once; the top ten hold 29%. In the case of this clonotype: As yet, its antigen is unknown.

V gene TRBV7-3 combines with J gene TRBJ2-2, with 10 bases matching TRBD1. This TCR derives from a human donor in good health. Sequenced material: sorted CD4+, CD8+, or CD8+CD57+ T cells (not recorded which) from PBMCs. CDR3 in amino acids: CASSFWSGTGETGELFF. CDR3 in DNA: TGTGCCAGCAGCTTTTGGTCGGGGACAGGGGAGACCGGGGAGCTGTTTTTT.